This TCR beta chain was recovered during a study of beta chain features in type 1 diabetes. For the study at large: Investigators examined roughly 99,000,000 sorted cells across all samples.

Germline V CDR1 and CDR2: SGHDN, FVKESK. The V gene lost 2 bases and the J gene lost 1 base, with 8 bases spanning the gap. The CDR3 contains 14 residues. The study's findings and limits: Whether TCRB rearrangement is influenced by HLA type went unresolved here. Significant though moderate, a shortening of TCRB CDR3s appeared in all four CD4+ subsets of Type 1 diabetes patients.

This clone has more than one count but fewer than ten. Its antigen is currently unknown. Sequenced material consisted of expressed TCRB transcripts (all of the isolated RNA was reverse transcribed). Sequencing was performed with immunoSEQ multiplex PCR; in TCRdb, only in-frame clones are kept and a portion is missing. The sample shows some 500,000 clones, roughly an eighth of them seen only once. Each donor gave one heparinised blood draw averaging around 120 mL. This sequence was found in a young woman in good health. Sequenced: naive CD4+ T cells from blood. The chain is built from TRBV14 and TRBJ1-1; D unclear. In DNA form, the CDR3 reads TGTGCCAGCAGCCAACGTCTGGCGAACACTGAAGCTTTCTTT. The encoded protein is CASSQRLANTEAFF.